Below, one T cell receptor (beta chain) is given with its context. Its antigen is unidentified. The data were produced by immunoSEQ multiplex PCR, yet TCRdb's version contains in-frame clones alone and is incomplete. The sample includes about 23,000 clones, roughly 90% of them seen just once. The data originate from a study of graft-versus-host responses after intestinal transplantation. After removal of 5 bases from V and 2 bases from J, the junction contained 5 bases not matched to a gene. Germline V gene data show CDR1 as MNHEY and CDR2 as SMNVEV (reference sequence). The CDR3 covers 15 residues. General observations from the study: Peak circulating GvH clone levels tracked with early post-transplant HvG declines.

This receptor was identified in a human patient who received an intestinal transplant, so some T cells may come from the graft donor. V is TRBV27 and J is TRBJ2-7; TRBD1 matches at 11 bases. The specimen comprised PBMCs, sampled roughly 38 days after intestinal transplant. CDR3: CASSRPGQGAYEQYF. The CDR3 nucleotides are TGTGCCAGCAGTCGACCGGGACAGGGGGCCTACGAGCAGTACTTC.